Shown below are 4 T cell receptor beta chains from a single sample sequenced in a study of blood T cell repertoires in COVID-19 (dated by TCRdb to 2020 to 2021). The method was the immunoSEQ multiplex PCR assay. Drawn from immuneACCESS, this table holds only the in-frame rearrangements with V and J called that TCRdb kept. Clones are partly lost; checked studies trace under half to an unresolved V gene and leave the rest unexplained. The sample includes fewer than 250,000 clones, with around 82% observed a single time. The ten largest clones add up to 10% to 15% of the sample. The sequenced material came from peripheral blood. The source is a woman aged 40-49 years with acute or convalescent COVID-19.

The V and J genes are TRBV19 and TRBJ2-2, with D maybe TRBD1 (5 bases). Trimming took off 6 bases at V and 7 bases at J, with 12 bases between the two ends. The germline CDR1 and CDR2 sequences are LNHDA and SQIVND (reference sequence). The CDR3 runs 13 residues. The CDR3 reads CASSSRGGGELFF. The CDR3 DNA reads as TGTGCCAGTAGCTCAAGGGGTGGCGGGGAGCTGTTTTTT.

This CDR3 reads CASSPRGLGNSPLHF. As DNA, the CDR3 is TGTGCCAGCAGTCCTAGGGGGCTTGGGAATTCACCCCTCCACTTT. V and J are TRBV6-5 and TRBJ1-6, with TRBD1 matching over 7 bases. This CDR3 comprises 15 residues. The germline CDR1 and CDR2 sequences are MNHEY and SVGAGI. V lost 5 bases and J lost 7; bases outside the gene matches: 8.

This clone is termed medium-sized (0.01 to 0.1%). This chain uses TRBV18 with TRBJ1-1; D is ambiguous. Trimming stripped 3 bases from V and 2 bases from J, with 7 bases between. The CDR3 has 13 residues. Germline values: CDR1 KGHSH, CDR2 LQKENI. The CDR3 loop reads CASSPEGNTEAFF. The CDR3 region has the DNA TGTGCCAGCTCACCGGAGGGAAACACTGAAGCTTTCTTT. Full variable domain (rest looked up from reference TRBV18 and TRBJ1-1): NAGVMQNPRHLVRRRGQEARLRCSPMKGHSHVYWYRQLPEEGLKFMVYLQKENIIDESGMPKERFSAEFPKEGPSILRIQQVVRGDSAAYFCASSPEGNTEAFFGQGTRLTVV.

This chain uses TRBV27 with TRBJ1-4, with 10 bases that match TRBD1. V lost 5 bases and J lost 5; bases outside the gene matches: 5. The CDR3 runs to 15 residues. Germline V gives CDR1 MNHEY, CDR2 SMNVEV (reference sequence). The CDR3 coding sequence is TGTGCCAGCAGTCCGGGGGGACAGGGGAATGAAAAACTGTTTTTT. Protein sequence: CASSPGGQGNEKLFF. The entire variable domain, with the rest obtained from reference TRBV27 and TRBJ1-4, is as follows: EAQVTQNPRYLITVTGKKLTVTCSQNMNHEYMSWYRQDPGLGLRQIYYSMNVEVTDKGDVPEGYKVSRKEKRNFPLILESPSPNQTSLYFCASSPGGQGNEKLFFGSGTQLSVL.